This T cell receptor (beta chain) derives from a study of Graves' ophthalmopathy and Graves' hyperthyroidism. CDR1 is LGHNA, CDR2 YNFKEQ, per germline. The length of the CDR3 is 18 residues. V gave up 0 bases and J gave up 5 bases; unmatched junction bases: 14. Researchers took RNA transcripts and amplified TCR beta CDR3 regions from them. The library came from an HTBI-primed first-round RT-PCR and a second-round multiplex PCR. MiXCR was run by TCRdb on the multiplex PCR reads, yielding one entry per CDR3 protein. Among hundreds of thousands of distinct CDR3 sequences, about a fifth were seen once, and the ten largest hold approximately 7.7%.

The receptor comes from a woman in her late teens or twenties with stable Graves' hyperthyroidism. Some clones in this sample may be carry-over from other donors' samples. The sample taken for sequencing was peripheral blood. The genes are TRBV4-2 and TRBJ2-5, with 8 nucleotides matching TRBD2. DNA for the CDR3: TGTGCCAGCAGCCAAGATCTCGGAGTCGGGAGGGCCATGGAGACCCAGTACTTC. It yields the protein CASSQDLGVGRAMETQYF.